This TCR beta chain originates from a study of T-cell memory formation after mild COVID-19. General observations from the study: Memory cells collected pre-infection included some clones that later responded, suggesting cross-reactive memory joined.

TCRdb ran MiXCR on the 5' RACE reads and lists one entry per CDR3 protein. This sample has roughly 120,000 distinct CDR3 sequences, with over 20% found just once. Concerning this clonotype: Its antigen is still unknown.

V gave up 2 bases and J gave up 0 bases; unmatched junction bases: 8. Germline loops: CDR1 SGHDT, CDR2 YYEEEE. The CDR3 length is 18 residues. The clonotype comes from a man between 18 and 29 years old who had mild COVID-19 (a few samples of this study predate the infection). Cell type and time point are not known. This rearrangement joins TRBV5-6 to TRBJ2-6; 7 bases match TRBD2. The sample comprised PBMCs or a T cell subset sorted from them (not recorded which). The CDR3 coding sequence is TGTGCCAGCAGCTTATGGGGACTATATTACTCTGGGGCCAACGTCCTGACTTTC. Its translation: CASSLWGLYYSGANVLTF.